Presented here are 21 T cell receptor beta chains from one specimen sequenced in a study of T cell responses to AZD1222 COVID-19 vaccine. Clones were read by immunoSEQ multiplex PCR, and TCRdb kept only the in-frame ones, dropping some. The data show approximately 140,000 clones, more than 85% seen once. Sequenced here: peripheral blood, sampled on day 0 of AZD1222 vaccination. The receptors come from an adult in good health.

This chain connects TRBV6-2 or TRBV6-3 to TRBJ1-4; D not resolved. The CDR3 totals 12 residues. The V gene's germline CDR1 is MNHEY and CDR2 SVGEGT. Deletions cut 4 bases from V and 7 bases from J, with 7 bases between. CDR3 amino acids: CASSFVGEKLFF. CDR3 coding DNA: TGTGCCAGCAGTTTTGTTGGTGAAAAACTGTTTTTT.

CDR3 loop: CATSIPAGTGTGELFF. In DNA, the CDR3 is TGTGCCACCAGCATACCGGCGGGGACAGGGACCGGGGAGCTGTTTTTT. The rearrangement links TRBV15 to TRBJ2-2; 9 bases agree with TRBD1. Germline-derived CDR1 and CDR2 are LNHNV and YYDKDF (reference sequence). The CDR3 consists of 16 residues. The junction had 8 bases not matched to a gene; V was cut back by 4 bases and J by 5 bases.

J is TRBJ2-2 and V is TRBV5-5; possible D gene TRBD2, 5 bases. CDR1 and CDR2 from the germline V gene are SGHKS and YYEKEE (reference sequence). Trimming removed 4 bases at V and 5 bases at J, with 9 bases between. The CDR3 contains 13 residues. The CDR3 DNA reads TGTGCCAGCAGCCGGACTGAGACCGGGGAGCTGTTTTTT. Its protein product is CASSRTETGELFF.

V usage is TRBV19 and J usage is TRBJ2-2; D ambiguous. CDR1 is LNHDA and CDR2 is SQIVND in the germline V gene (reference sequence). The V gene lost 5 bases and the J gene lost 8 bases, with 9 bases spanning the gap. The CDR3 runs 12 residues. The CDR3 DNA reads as TGTGCCAGTAGTTGGGCGAATGGGGAGCTGTTTTTT. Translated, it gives CASSWANGELFF.

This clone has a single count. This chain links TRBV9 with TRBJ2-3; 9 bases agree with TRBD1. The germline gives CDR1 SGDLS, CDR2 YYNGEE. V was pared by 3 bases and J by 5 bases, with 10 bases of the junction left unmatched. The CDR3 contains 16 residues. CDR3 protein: CASSERTGGSEDTQYF. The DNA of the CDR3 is TGTGCCAGCAGCGAAAGAACAGGGGGCTCTGAAGATACGCAGTATTTT.

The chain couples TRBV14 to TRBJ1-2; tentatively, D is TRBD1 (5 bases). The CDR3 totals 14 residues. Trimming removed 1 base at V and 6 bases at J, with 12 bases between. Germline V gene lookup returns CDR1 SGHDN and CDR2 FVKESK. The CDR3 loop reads CASSQGSGIHGYTF. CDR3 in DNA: TGTGCCAGCAGCCAAGGATCAGGGATTCATGGCTACACCTTC.

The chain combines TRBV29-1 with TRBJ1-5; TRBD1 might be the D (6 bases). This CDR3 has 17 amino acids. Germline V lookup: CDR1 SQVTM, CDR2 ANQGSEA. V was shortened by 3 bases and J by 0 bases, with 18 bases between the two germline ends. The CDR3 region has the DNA TGCAGCGTTGATATGGGGGGCGCCGAGGATAGCAATCAGCCCCAGCATTTT. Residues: CSVDMGGAEDSNQPQHF.

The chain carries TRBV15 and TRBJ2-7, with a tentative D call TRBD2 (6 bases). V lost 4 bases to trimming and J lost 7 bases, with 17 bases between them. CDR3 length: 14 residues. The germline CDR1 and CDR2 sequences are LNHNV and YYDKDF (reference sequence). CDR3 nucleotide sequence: TGTGCCACCAGCAAAAGCGGGCCGGGGGAGGAGCAGTACTTC. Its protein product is CATSKSGPGEEQYF. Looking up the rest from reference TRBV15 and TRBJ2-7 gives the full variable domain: DAMVIQNPRYQVTQFGKPVTLSCSQTLNHNVMYWYQQKSSQAPKLLFHYYDKDFNNEADTPDNFQSRRPNTSFCFLDIRSPGLGDTAMYLCATSKSGPGEEQYFGPGTRLTVT.

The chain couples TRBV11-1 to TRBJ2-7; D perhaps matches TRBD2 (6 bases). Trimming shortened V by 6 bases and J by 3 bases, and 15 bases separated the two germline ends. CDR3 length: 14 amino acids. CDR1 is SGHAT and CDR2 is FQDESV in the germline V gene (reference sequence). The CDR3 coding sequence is TGTGCCAGCAGTCGGTCCCGGGGAGGCTACGAGCAGTACTTC. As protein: CASSRSRGGYEQYF.

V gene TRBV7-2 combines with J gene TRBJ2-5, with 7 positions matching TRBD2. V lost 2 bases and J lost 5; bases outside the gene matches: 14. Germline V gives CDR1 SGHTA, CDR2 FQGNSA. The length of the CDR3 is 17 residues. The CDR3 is CASSLMGLTPPQETQYF. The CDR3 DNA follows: TGTGCCAGCAGCTTAATGGGACTAACCCCCCCGCAGGAGACCCAGTACTTC.

This CDR3 is CASSLGITGSGNTIYF. CDR3 coding DNA: TGTGCCAGCAGCTTGGGGATCACAGGGTCTGGAAACACCATATATTTT. J is TRBJ1-3 and V is TRBV5-5; D is perhaps TRBD1 (6 bases). The CDR3 loop spans 16 amino acids. The V end lost 0 bases, the J end lost 1 base, and 11 bases lay between the germline ends. Per germline, CDR1 SGHKS and CDR2 YYEKEE (reference sequence). The complete variable domain, with remaining parts taken from reference TRBV5-5 and TRBJ1-3, reads DAGVTQSPTHLIKTRGQQVTLRCSPISGHKSVSWYQQVLGQGPQFIFQYYEKEERGRGNFPDRFSARQFPNYSSELNVNALLLGDSALYLCASSLGITGSGNTIYFGEGSWLTVV.

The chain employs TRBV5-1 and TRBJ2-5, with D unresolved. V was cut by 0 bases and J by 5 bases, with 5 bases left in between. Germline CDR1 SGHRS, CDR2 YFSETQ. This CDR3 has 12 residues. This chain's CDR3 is CASSLESETQYF. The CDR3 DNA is TGCGCCAGCAGCTTGGAATCGGAGACCCAGTACTTC.

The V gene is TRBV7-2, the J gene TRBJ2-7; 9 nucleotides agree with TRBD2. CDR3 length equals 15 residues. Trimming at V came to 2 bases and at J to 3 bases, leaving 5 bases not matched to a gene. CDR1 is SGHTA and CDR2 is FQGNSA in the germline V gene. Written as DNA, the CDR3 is TGTGCCAGCAGCTTATCGTCTAGCGGGGACTACGAGCAGTACTTC. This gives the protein CASSLSSSGDYEQYF.

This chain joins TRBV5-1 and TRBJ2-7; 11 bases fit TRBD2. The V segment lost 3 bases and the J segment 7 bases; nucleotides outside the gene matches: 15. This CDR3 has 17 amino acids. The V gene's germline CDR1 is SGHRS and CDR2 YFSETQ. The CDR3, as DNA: TGCGCCAGCAGCTCCAAGGGTATGACTAGCGGGGTGGGAGAGCAGTACTTC. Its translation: CASSSKGMTSGVGEQYF. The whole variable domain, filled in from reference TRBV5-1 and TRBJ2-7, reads KAGVTQTPRYLIKTRGQQVTLSCSPISGHRSVSWYQQTPGQGLQFLFEYFSETQRNKGNFPGRFSGRQFSNSRSEMNVSTLELGDSALYLCASSSKGMTSGVGEQYFGPGTRLTVT.

CDR3 protein: CASRMAGVDTQYF. In DNA form, the CDR3 reads TGTGCCAGCAGGATGGCTGGAGTGGATACGCAGTATTTT. The V call is TRBV27, the J call TRBJ2-3; D remains ambiguous. Deletions cut 6 bases from V and 6 bases from J, with 13 bases between. The CDR3 length is 13 residues. The germline V gene has CDR1 MNHEY and CDR2 SMNVEV (reference sequence).

In nucleotides, the CDR3 is TGTGCCAGCAGCTTGTTCGACAGGGGTAACGAGCAGTACTTC. It codes for CASSLFDRGNEQYF. This chain connects TRBV5-6 to TRBJ2-7, with 8 bases identical to TRBD1. Trimming at V came to 1 base and at J to 5 bases, leaving 5 bases not matched to a gene. The germline V gene has CDR1 SGHDT and CDR2 YYEEEE. This CDR3 has 14 residues.

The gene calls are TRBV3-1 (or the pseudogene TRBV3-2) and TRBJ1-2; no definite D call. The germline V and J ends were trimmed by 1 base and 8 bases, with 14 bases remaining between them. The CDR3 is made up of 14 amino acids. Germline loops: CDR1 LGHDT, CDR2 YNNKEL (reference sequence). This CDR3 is CASSQGNLAGGYTF. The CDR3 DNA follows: TGTGCCAGCAGCCAAGGCAATCTTGCGGGCGGCTACACCTTC.

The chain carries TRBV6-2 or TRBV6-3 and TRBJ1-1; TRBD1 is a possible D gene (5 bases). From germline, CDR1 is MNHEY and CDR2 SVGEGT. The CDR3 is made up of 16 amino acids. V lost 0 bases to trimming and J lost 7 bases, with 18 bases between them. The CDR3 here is CASSYSVTGTALEAFF. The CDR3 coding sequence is TGTGCCAGCAGTTACTCGGTCACTGGGACCGCGCTTGAAGCTTTCTTT.

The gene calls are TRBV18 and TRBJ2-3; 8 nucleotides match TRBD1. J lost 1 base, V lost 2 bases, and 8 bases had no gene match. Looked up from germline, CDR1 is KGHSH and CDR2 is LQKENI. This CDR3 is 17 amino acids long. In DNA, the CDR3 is TGTGCCAGCTCACCAGCTACAGGGGGAAGACGCACAGATACGCAGTATTTT. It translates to CASSPATGGRRTDTQYF.

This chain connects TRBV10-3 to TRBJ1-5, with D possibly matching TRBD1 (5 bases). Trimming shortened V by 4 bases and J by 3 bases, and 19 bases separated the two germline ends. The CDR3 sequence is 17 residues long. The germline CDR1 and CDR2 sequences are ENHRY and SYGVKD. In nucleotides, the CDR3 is TGTGCCATCAGTGGGGCCGATGGGGACCCCCTCAATCAGCCCCAGCATTTT. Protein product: CAISGADGDPLNQPQHF.

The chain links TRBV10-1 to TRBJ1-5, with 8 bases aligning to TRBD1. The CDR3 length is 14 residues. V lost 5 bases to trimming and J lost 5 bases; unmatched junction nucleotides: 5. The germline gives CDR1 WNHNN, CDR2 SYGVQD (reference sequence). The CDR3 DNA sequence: TGCGCCAGCAGTACCGACAGGGGCCATCAGCCCCAGCATTTT. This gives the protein CASSTDRGHQPQHF.